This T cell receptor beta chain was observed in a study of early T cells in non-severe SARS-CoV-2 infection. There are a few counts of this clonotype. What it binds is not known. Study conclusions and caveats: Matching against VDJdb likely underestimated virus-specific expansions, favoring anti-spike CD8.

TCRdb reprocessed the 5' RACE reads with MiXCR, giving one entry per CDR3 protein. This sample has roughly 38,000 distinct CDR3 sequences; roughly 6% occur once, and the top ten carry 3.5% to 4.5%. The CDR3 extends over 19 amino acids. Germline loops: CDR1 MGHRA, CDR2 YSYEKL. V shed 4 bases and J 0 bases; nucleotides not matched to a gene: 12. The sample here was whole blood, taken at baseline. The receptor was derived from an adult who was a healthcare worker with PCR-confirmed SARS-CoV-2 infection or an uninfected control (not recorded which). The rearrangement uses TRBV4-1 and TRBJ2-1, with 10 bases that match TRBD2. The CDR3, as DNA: TGCGCCAGCAGCCCCAAAGGGACTAGCGCCCAGAGCTCCTACAATGAGCAGTTCTTC. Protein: CASSPKGTSAQSSYNEQFF.